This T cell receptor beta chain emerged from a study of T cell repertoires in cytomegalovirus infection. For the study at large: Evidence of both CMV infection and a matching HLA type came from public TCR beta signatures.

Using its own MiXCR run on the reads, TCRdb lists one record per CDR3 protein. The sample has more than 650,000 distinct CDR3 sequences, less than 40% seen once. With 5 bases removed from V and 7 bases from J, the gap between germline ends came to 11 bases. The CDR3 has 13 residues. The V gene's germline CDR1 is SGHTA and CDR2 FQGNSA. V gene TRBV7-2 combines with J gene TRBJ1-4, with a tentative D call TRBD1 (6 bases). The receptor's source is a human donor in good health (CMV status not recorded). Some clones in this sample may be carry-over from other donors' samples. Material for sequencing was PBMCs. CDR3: CASSVRGSEKLFF. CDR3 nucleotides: TGTGCCAGCAGCGTGAGGGGGAGTGAAAAACTGTTTTTT. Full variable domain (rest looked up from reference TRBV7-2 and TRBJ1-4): GAGVSQSPSNKVTEKGKDVELRCDPISGHTALYWYRQSLGQGLEFLIYFQGNSAPDKSGLPSDRFSAERTGGSVSTLTIQRTQQEDSAVYLCASSVRGSEKLFFGSGTQLSVL.